This record covers a single T cell receptor (beta chain). The antigen remains undetermined. The sample comes from a study of radiation and T cells in renal cell carcinoma. Study-wide results and limits: No pretreatment tumor biopsies were available for baseline clonotypes.

The time point: baseline pretreatment blood. Noted treatment: 15 Gy SBRT to primary tumor, nephrectomy 4 weeks later. V gave up 4 bases and J gave up 5 bases; unmatched junction bases: 2. CDR1 and CDR2 from the germline V gene are ENHRY and SYGVKD. This CDR3 comprises 14 residues. Clones were sequenced by immunoSEQ multiplex PCR, and TCRdb holds only the in-frame ones, with some missing. Of approximately 120,000 clones in the sample, around 84% were seen once. The clonotype originates from an older woman with renal cell carcinoma. Sequenced material: blood, taken from a patient whose treatment included radiotherapy and nephrectomy. V is TRBV10-3 and J is TRBJ2-5; 12 bases map to TRBD2. Here the CDR3 reads CAISGLAGVETQYF. CDR3 in DNA: TGTGCCATCAGTGGACTAGCGGGAGTTGAGACCCAGTACTTC.